This T cell receptor beta chain came from a study of blood T cell repertoires in COVID-19. Study overall: Acute-phase and convalescent COVID-19 samples originated in the United States, Italy and Spain. PBMCs, B-cell-depleted T cells, or T cells were the source of the cDNA or gDNA that made up the material.

Germline CDR1 reads SNHLY; CDR2 reads FYNNEI. The CDR3 has 13 residues. The junction had 8 bases not matched to a gene; V was cut back by 6 bases and J by 8 bases. Authors' data handling: Estimates of nucleated cell counts were drawn from the amplification of reference gene primers. Generated by immunoSEQ multiplex PCR, the TCRdb table keeps only in-frame clones and is missing some. The V and J calls and the clone size are those of that table, but D and trimming were determined from the DNA. The sample yields 150,000 to 200,000 clones, about 80% seen once. The TCR was taken from a woman older than 75 with acute or convalescent COVID-19. The J gene is TRBJ1-2, the V gene TRBV2; 8 nucleotides align to TRBD1. Source material: peripheral blood. The CDR3 region is CASRMTGDGGYTF. The CDR3 coding sequence is TGTGCCAGCAGGATGACAGGGGATGGCGGCTACACCTTC.